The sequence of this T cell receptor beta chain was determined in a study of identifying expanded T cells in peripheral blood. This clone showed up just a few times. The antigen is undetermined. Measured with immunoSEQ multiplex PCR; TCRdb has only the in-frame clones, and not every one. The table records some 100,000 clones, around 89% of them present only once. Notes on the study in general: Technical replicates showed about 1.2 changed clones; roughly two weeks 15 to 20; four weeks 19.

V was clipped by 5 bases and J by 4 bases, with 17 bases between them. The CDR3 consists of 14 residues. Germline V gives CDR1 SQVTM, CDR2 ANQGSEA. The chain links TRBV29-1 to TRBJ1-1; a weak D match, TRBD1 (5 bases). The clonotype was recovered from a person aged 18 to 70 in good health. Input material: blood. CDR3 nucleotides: TGCAGCGTTACCGCTTCGGGGGGGGGCACTGAAGCTTTCTTT. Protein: CSVTASGGGTEAFF.